The T cell receptor beta chain under discussion was sequenced for a study of blood T cell repertoires in COVID-19. Looking at the study overall: Samples taken during acute and convalescent COVID-19 were collected in the United States, Italy and Spain. T cells, B-cell-depleted T cells, or PBMCs supplied cDNA or gDNA.

From germline, CDR1 is SGHRS and CDR2 YFSETQ. This CDR3 is 16 amino acids long. After removal of 4 bases from V and 1 base from J, the junction contained 10 bases not matched to a gene. As processed by the authors: Amplification of reference gene primers was used by the study to estimate nucleated cell counts. Profiled with immunoSEQ multiplex PCR; TCRdb holds only in-frame clones, not every one. V and J calls and clone size are as listed in that table; D and trimming were resolved from the DNA. The sample contains over 20,000 clones, over 70% of which appear only once. This TCR was sampled from a man between 50 and 59 years old with active or convalescent COVID-19. The source material was peripheral blood. This sequence joins TRBV5-1 and TRBJ1-1, with 7 bases matching TRBD1. CDR3 coding DNA: TGCGCCAGCAGCACGGTACCGGACAGGCGGAACACTGAAGCTTTCTTT. Its translation is CASSTVPDRRNTEAFF.